The entry below gives a single T cell receptor (beta chain) sequence along with its context. Its antigen is as yet unknown. TCRdb's copy holds only in-frame clones and misses some; the assay was immunoSEQ multiplex PCR. The profile shows 75,000 to 100,000 clones, over 75% of them singletons. The time point: baseline, week 1 (first vaccination visit). The sample's treatment: pre-vaccination baseline after standard-of-care therapy. This CDR3 contains 15 residues. Per germline, CDR1 SGHNT and CDR2 YYREEE (reference sequence). V lost 4 bases to trimming and J lost 7 bases, with 20 bases between them. The entry originates in a study of a mutant IDH1 vaccine in newly diagnosed glioma. The overall study: The treated population exhibited a male proportion of about 60%, a female proportion of approximately 38%, and a mean age of about 40 years. Most patients had received both radiotherapy and temozolomide, the prior options being radiotherapy, temozolomide, or both. Findings of the study overall: Pseudoprogression looked unconnected to shifts in top peripheral T cell clonotypes.

The material was PBMCs, obtained from a glioma patient treated with radiotherapy, temozolomide or both. This TCR came from a man aged 40-50 years with glioma. Some clones in this sample may be carry-over from other donors' samples. The V gene is TRBV5-4, the J gene TRBJ1-2, with a possible D match to TRBD1 (6 bases). Written as DNA, the CDR3 is TGTGCCAGCAGCCCGGAGTCTCGGGGGGCGCGTGGCTACACCTTC. Its translation: CASSPESRGARGYTF.